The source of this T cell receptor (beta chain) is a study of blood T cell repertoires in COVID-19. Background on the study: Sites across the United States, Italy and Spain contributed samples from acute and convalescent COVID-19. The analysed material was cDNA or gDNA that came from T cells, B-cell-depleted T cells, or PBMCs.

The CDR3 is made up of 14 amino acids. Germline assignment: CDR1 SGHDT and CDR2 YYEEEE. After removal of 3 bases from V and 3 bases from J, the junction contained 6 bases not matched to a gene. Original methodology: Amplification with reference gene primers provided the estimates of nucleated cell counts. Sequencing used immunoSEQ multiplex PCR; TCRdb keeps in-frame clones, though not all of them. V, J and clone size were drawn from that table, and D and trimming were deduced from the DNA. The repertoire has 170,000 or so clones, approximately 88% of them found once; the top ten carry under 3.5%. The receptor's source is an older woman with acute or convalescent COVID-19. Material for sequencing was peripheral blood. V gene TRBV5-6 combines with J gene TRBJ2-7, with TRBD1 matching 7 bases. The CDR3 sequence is CASSSLRDSYEQYF. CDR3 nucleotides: TGTGCCAGCAGCTCTCTCCGGGACAGCTACGAGCAGTACTTC.